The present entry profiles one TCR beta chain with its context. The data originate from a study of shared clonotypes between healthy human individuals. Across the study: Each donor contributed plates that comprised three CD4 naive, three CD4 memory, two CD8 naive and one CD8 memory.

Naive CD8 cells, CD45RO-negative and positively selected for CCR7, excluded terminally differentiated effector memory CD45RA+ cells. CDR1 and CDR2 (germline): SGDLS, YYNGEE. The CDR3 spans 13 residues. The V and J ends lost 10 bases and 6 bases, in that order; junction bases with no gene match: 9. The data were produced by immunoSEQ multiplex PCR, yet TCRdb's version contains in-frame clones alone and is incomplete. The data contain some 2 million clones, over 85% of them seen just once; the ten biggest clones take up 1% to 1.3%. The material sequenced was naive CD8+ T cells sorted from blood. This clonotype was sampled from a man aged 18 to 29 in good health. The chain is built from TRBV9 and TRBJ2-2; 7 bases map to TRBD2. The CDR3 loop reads CAGASGEAGELFF. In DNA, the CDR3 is TGTGCCGGGGCAAGCGGGGAAGCCGGGGAGCTGTTTTTT.